This T cell receptor (beta chain) was observed in a study of beta chain features in type 1 diabetes. The entirety of the isolated RNA underwent reverse transcription, so expressed TCRB transcripts were sequenced. Regulatory, naive and central memory T cell samples averaged approximately 3.5 million reads. TCRdb's table, derived via immunoSEQ multiplex PCR, lists solely in-frame clones and lacks some. The sample records a few hundred thousand clones, about 20% being singletons. This CDR3 is 15 amino acids long. J gave up 0 bases and V 8 bases, and 6 bases lay outside the gene matches. The source is a young woman in good health. Sequenced: naive CD4+ T cells from blood. This chain connects TRBV23-1 to TRBJ2-1, with TRBD1 identical over 8 bases. TRBV23-1 is identified as an open reading frame with a role that is uncertain. CDR3 region: CASPGGPSSYNEQFF. The CDR3 nucleotides read TGCGCCAGCCCAGGGGGCCCTAGCTCCTACAATGAGCAGTTCTTC.